This TCR beta chain was identified in a study of vaccination and CD4 T cells after COVID-19 (dated by TCRdb to the early 2020s). Some background on the complete study: Six males and four females were included in the convalescent cohort, with two Hispanic individuals, seven Caucasians, two Asians and one multiracial person represented. Participants got two doses of the Pfizer-BioNTech BNT162b2 vaccine (n=8) or two doses of the Moderna mRNA-1273 vaccine (n=2). Post-COVID blood samples were collected from convalescent patients a median of around 100 days after diagnosis, with a range of about 30 to 180 days. Post-vaccine blood samples were obtained a median of around 67 days after the second vaccine dose, with a range of roughly 13 to 250 days. For stimulating the cultures, overlapping spike peptide pools were used, derived from SARS-CoV-2 as well as from the common cold coronaviruses HCoV-NL63, HCoV-OC43 and HCoV-229E. As controls, cultures received a CEFX viral epitope pool (the positive control), an HIV-1 Nef peptide pool (the negative control), or no peptide at all. In roughly nine COVID-19 convalescent patients and several infection-naive healthy vaccine recipients, the spike-specific CD4+ TCR repertoire before mRNA vaccination was compared with the repertoire after mRNA vaccination. Memory CD4+ T cell crossreactivity between SARS-CoV-2 and common cold coronavirus spike proteins was assessed at the TCR clonotype level in an earlier paper using these donors.

Of note for this clonotype: No cognate antigen has been identified for it. There are no base qualities to consult, and no much larger clone falls within one base.

The CDR3 starts with the cysteine, ends with the phenylalanine, and has 14 residues. Here the CDR3 DNA is all that survives: 42 bases in frame from base 1. The junction carries 7 bases between V and J, which are trimmed by 0 bases and 0 bases respectively. What the study reported, not specific to this receptor: Nearly all vaccine-specific clones in convalescent patients (304 of 307) were mono-reactive for SARS-CoV-2 spike rather than cross-reactive with common cold coronaviruses. Relatively few convalescent patients were included in the study, and early timepoints after natural infection were not analyzed. An increase in the median number of SARS-CoV-2-reactive clonotypes from approximately 20 after infection to 38 after vaccination was observed, but the change was not found to be significant. In convalescent patients, a median approximately 86% of post-vaccine SARS-CoV-2-reactive clones were detected only after vaccination, and vaccine-specific priming was suggested by this finding.

According to the study, the label for this sample's treatment or condition signals: approximately nine-day PBMC culture with coronavirus spike peptide pools or control peptides (ViraFEST assay). CD4+ T cells from unexposed donors were collected before the COVID-19 pandemic (2011-2018). The ViraFEST assay was used in the study, in which antigen-specific T cells were expanded with peptide pools and expanded clonotypes were subsequently identified by TCR sequencing. PBMCs were cultured at fewer than 2.5 million per well in IMDM supplemented with approximately 5.4% human AB serum and about 10 IU/ml IL-2, with approximately 9.2 ug/ml peptide pools added. Half of the culture medium was replaced with fresh IL-2-containing medium on days 3 and 7. After 10 to 11 days of culture, CD4+ T cells were isolated by negative selection with the EasySep CD4+ T cell isolation kit. As cell numbers permitted, CD4+ T cells from unexposed donors were tested for reactivity to SARS-CoV-2 S and N and to four common cold coronavirus spike pools. Ficoll-Paque Plus gradient centrifugation was used to isolate PBMCs from whole blood, and the isolated PBMCs were then either used fresh or cryopreserved at -140C. In general, triplicate wells were set up for every culture condition. Leukapheresis product for the unexposed donors was purchased commercially.

The method was PCR. At the Johns Hopkins FTIC core, DNA from the cultured CD4+ T cells underwent TCR sequencing with the Oncomine TCR Beta short-read assay. Genomic DNA was extracted from the cultured CD4+ T cells with the QIAamp micro DNA kit. Oncomine TCR Beta libraries from cultured CD4+ T cells were pooled using unique dual indexes and sequenced on an Illumina iSeq 100. In the source study's methods: Non-productive sequences were removed, and CDR3s that did not start with C, did not end with F or W, or were shorter than 7 amino acids were discarded. Antigen-specific clonotypes were identified using the MANAFEST web application through comparison of peptide-stimulated wells with reference and other culture wells. An FDR below 0.05, an odds ratio above 5, and a productive frequency above 0.1% in at least two of three replicate wells were required for clones to be considered positive. A clonotype was classed as cross-reactive if the clonotype showed significant expansion both in SARS-CoV-2 spike wells and in at least one common cold coronavirus spike condition. Levenshtein distances (stringdist) and unrooted phylogenetic trees (ape) in R version 3.6.1 were used to assess CDR3 homology. TCRdb handled the public reads itself, with Q25 trimming in fastp and clone calling in MiXCR, and kept productive beta chains. Each CDR3 protein appears once, grouped with its most common genes and DNA. The V and J calls here are based on TCRdb, not the publication. Recorded for this sample are some 7,000 distinct CDR3 sequences; roughly 33% of them occurred a single time. The top ten hold roughly 10% of the sample.

This receptor was taken from a human donor in good health. The chain is assembled from TRBV5-3 and TRBJ2-7; a confident D gene designation cannot be given. TRBV5-3 is assigned to the ORF class and has an uncertain function. Sequences were obtained from CD4+ T cells from blood, cultured in vitro. The DNA sequence is as follows: TGTGCCAGAAGCTTGGGACTGTCCTCCTACGAGCAGTACTTC. This sequence encodes CARSLGLSSYEQYF.